This paragraph covers one TCR beta chain sequence. Its antigen is not known. Within the sample, other DNA sequences also encode this same CDR3. Naive CD8 cells lacked CD45RO, underwent positive selection for CCR7 and left out terminally differentiated effector memory CD45RA+ cells. Original data processing: Because ImmunoSEQ provided only junction sequences with no quality scores, the filtering differed. Sequencing used immunoSEQ multiplex PCR; TCRdb keeps in-frame clones, though not all of them. V and J calls and clone size come straight from that table; D and trimming were deduced from the DNA. This sample has 2 million to 2.5 million clones, with just over 90% found just once. Germline V gives CDR1 SEHNR, CDR2 FQNEAQ (reference sequence). The length of the CDR3 is 12 residues. V lost 1 base and J lost 6, with 7 bases in between. The data are from a study of shared clonotypes between healthy human individuals. Study findings and constraints: Blood alone was sampled, and tissue repertoires likely differ.

Source material: naive CD8+ T cells from PBMCs. This receptor was obtained from a man aged 18 to 35 in good health. Some clones in this sample may be carry-over from other donors' samples. This sequence joins TRBV7-9 and TRBJ2-7; D is undetermined. CDR3: CASSLVSGEQYF. The CDR3 nucleotides read TGTGCCAGCAGCTTAGTTTCTGGCGAGCAGTACTTC. The entire variable domain, with the rest obtained from reference TRBV7-9 and TRBJ2-7, is as follows: DTGVSQNPRHKITKRGQNVTFRCDPISEHNRLYWYRQTLGQGPEFLTYFQNEAQLEKSRLLSDRFSAERPKGSFSTLEIQRTEQGDSAMYLCASSLVSGEQYFGPGTRLTVT.